This is a list of T cell receptor beta chains from one sample in a study of cytomegalovirus exposure and HLA in healthy donors. Method: immunoSEQ multiplex PCR; TCRdb's copy keeps in-frame clones and lacks some. The sample lists just over 150,000 clones; 75% to 90% were seen once. What was sequenced was PBMCs. The receptors were sampled from a woman under 30 in good health and CMV-seronegative. CDR3s include the opening cysteine and the closing phenylalanine or tryptophan. A D gene is named only where the DNA matches it firmly. Clone sizes are given selectively: once, few, many, or a class where the clone is expanded.

CDR3: CASSLRDTSYEQYF; DNA: TGTGCCAGCAGTTTACGGGACACTTCCTACGAGCAGTACTTC; J: TRBJ2-7; V: TRBV27; size: .; D: .
CDR3: CASSSGQGWYEQYF; DNA: TGTGCCAGCAGCTCCGGACAGGGGTGGTACGAGCAGTACTTC; J: TRBJ2-7; V: TRBV13; size: .; D: TRBD1
CDR3: CASSSTGGSGNTIYF; DNA: TGCGCCAGCAGCTCAACAGGGGGCTCTGGAAACACCATATATTTT; J: TRBJ1-3; V: TRBV5-1; size: once; D: TRBD1
CDR3: CASSPTSGGANEQFF; DNA: TGTGCCAGCTCACCCACTAGCGGGGGGGCTAATGAGCAGTTCTTC; J: TRBJ2-1; V: TRBV18; size: few; D: TRBD2
CDR3: CASSTTRGNTIYF; DNA: TGCGCCAGCAGCACCACCAGGGGAAACACCATATATTTT; J: TRBJ1-3; V: TRBV5-1; size: once; D: .
CDR3: CASSQFRDRGRTQYF; DNA: TGTGCCAGCAGCCAATTTCGGGACAGGGGTAGGACCCAGTACTTC; J: TRBJ2-5; V: TRBV14; size: .; D: TRBD1
CDR3: CSVGGTGPPGEQFF; DNA: TGCAGCGTTGGGGGGACAGGACCACCGGGTGAGCAGTTCTTC; J: TRBJ2-1; V: TRBV29-1; size: .; D: TRBD1
CDR3: CASSTGTGVPQPQHF; DNA: TGTGCCAGCAGTACCGGGACAGGCGTTCCCCAGCCCCAGCATTTT; J: TRBJ1-5; V: TRBV6-5; size: few; D: TRBD1
CDR3: CSVEDGGPKTGGIYEQYF; DNA: TGCAGCGTTGAAGATGGAGGTCCCAAGACAGGGGGTATCTACGAGCAGTACTTC; J: TRBJ2-7; V: TRBV29-1; size: .; D: TRBD1
CDR3: CASSWASGPTYEQYF; DNA: TGTGCCAGTAGTTGGGCTAGCGGGCCTACCTACGAGCAGTACTTC; J: TRBJ2-7; V: TRBV19; size: .; D: TRBD2
CDR3: CASSHIGLADVSGANVLTF; DNA: TGCGCCAGCAGCCACATAGGACTAGCGGATGTGTCTGGGGCCAACGTCCTGACTTTC; J: TRBJ2-6; V: TRBV4-1; size: few; D: TRBD2
CDR3: CAISESRGTDRSYGYTF; DNA: TGTGCCATCAGTGAGTCTAGGGGAACGGACAGGAGCTATGGCTACACCTTC; J: TRBJ1-2; V: TRBV10-3; size: .; D: TRBD1
CDR3: CASSLVGTSPDTQYF; DNA: TGTGCCAGCAGCTTAGTTGGGACTAGCCCAGATACGCAGTATTTT; J: TRBJ2-3; V: TRBV11-3; size: .; D: TRBD2
CDR3: CASSPQLGSQGNIQYF; DNA: TGTGCCAGCAGCCCCCAACTGGGCAGCCAGGGGAACATTCAGTACTTC; J: TRBJ2-4; V: TRBV9; size: .; D: .
CDR3: CASSQSGLAGPNTGELFF; DNA: TGCGCCAGCAGCCAATCCGGACTAGCGGGTCCGAACACCGGGGAGCTGTTTTTT; J: TRBJ2-2; V: TRBV4-1; size: .; D: TRBD2
CDR3: CTSSQLRLAGLYEQYF; DNA: TGCACCAGCAGCCAATTGCGCCTAGCGGGTCTATACGAGCAGTACTTC; J: TRBJ2-7; V: TRBV1; size: .; D: .
CDR3: CASSLALIRGIEQFF; DNA: TGTGCCAGCAGCTTGGCCCTTATCAGGGGGATTGAGCAGTTCTTC; J: TRBJ2-1; V: TRBV5-6; size: .; D: TRBD1
CDR3: CASSVGTDYGYTF; DNA: TGTGCCAGCAGTGTCGGGACAGACTATGGCTACACCTTC; J: TRBJ1-2; V: TRBV6-1; size: .; D: TRBD1
CDR3: CASSQGQGTEKLFF; DNA: TGCGCCAGCAGCCAAGGACAGGGGACGGAAAAACTGTTTTTT; J: TRBJ1-4; V: TRBV4-1; size: few; D: TRBD1
CDR3: CASSRSSGGAYEQYF; DNA: TGTGCCAGCAGCCGATCGAGCGGGGGGGCATACGAGCAGTACTTC; J: TRBJ2-7; V: TRBV7-2; size: .; D: TRBD2
CDR3: CASSHRDRGRKPLSEKLFF; DNA: TGTGCCAGCAGCCATAGGGACAGGGGAAGGAAGCCATTGAGTGAAAAACTGTTTTTT; J: TRBJ1-4; V: TRBV16; size: few; D: TRBD1
CDR3: CAAHREEGTEAFF; DNA: TGTGCCGCCCACAGGGAAGAGGGCACTGAAGCTTTCTTT; J: TRBJ1-1; V: TRBV10-3; size: .; D: .